These T cell receptor beta chains were read from a single sample in a study of T cell changes during pregnancy in multiple sclerosis. Sequencing was performed with immunoSEQ multiplex PCR; in TCRdb, only in-frame clones are kept and a portion is missing. The sample yields some 60,000 clones, 80% to 90% seen once. The material was CD4+ T cells from peripheral blood mononuclear cells, obtained in the third trimester of pregnancy. The receptors were sampled from a female donor with multiple sclerosis, enrolled in a pregnancy study. Each CDR3 is given with its conserved first and last residue. The D gene is left open where the match is weak. Clone size is stated in some rows and not others, as once, few, many or a class when expanded.

once | TRBJ2-7 | TRBD1 | TRBV2 | TGTGCCAGCACTAGGGACAGGGAGGGCGAGCAGTACTTC | CASTRDREGEQYF
. | TRBJ2-3 | . | TRBV21-1 | TGTGCCAGCAGCAAAATTTGGGACAGGCACACAGATACGCAGTATTTT | CASSKIWDRHTDTQYF
. | TRBJ2-1 | . | TRBV11-3 | TGTGCCAGCAGCTTGGAGCTGGGTACCTACAATGAGCAGTTCTTC | CASSLELGTYNEQFF
. | TRBJ2-1 | TRBD2 | TRBV28 | TGTGCCAGCAGGTACTCGGGCGGGGGAGGTTACAATGAGCAGTTCTTC | CASRYSGGGGYNEQFF
. | TRBJ1-3 | . | TRBV7-9 | TGTGCCAGCAGCTTAGAGCGGGACCGCTCTGGAAACACCATATATTTT | CASSLERDRSGNTIYF
. | TRBJ1-1 | TRBD1 | TRBV27 | TGTGCCAGCAGGCCTCAGGGGGCGGAAGCTTTCTTT | CASRPQGAEAFF
once | TRBJ1-2 | . | TRBV30 | TGTGCCTGGAGTTTTAGACCCGGACACAGAGGCTACACCTTC | CAWSFRPGHRGYTF
. | TRBJ1-2 | . | TRBV5-6 | TGTGCCAGCAGCTTGATCACTAACTATGGCTACACCTTC | CASSLITNYGYTF
. | TRBJ1-6 | TRBD1 | TRBV5-1 | TGCGCCAGCAGCCCGACAGGGGATGCGAACAATTCACCCCTCCACTTT | CASSPTGDANNSPLHF
. | TRBJ2-4 | . | TRBV6-5 | TGTGCCAGCAGTTACTCCGCGGCATCTATAGACATTCAGTACTTC | CASSYSAASIDIQYF
. | TRBJ2-2 | . | TRBV6-1 | TGTGCCAGTGGGGTTGGGGGGACGGTGACCGGGGAGCTGTTTTTT | CASGVGGTVTGELFF
. | TRBJ2-3 | . | TRBV30 | TGTGCCTGGAGCGTACCCGGGACTTTCTCAGATACGCAGTATTTT | CAWSVPGTFSDTQYF
. | TRBJ2-1 | . | TRBV5-5 | TGTGCCAGCCGTATTTGGGGTAACACAGGGATCAATGAGCAGTTCTTC | CASRIWGNTGINEQFF
few | TRBJ1-3 | TRBD1 | TRBV6-6 | TGTGCCAGCAGCGAACAGGGGTCTGGAAACACCATATATTTT | CASSEQGSGNTIYF
. | TRBJ2-3 | . | TRBV11-2 | TGTGCCAGCAGCTCCTCTGGGCGGGCAGATACGCAGTATTTT | CASSSSGRADTQYF
. | TRBJ1-1 | . | TRBV7-8 | TGTGCCAGCAGCTCAAGGACTGAATCCACTGAAGCTTTCTTT | CASSSRTESTEAFF
. | TRBJ1-6 | . | TRBV6-4 | TGTGCCAGCAGTGAAGGAGGGGCCAATTCACCCCTCCACTTT | CASSEGGANSPLHF
. | TRBJ2-1 | . | TRBV5-1 | TGCGCCAGCGGGTCGACTACTTACAATGAGCAGTTCTTC | CASGSTTYNEQFF
. | TRBJ2-2 | TRBD1 | TRBV19 | TGTGCCAGTAACGACAGGGGGAATACCGGGGAGCTGTTTTTT | CASNDRGNTGELFF